The present T cell receptor beta chain was sequenced within a study of blood T cell repertoires in COVID-19. Libraries were prepared by immunoSEQ multiplex PCR; TCRdb keeps only in-frame clonotypes and omits some of them. The sample yields around 61,000 clones, roughly 87% seen once. The length of the CDR3 is 14 residues. This rearrangement joins TRBV12-2 to TRBJ1-2; the D call TRBD1 from the table was never checked on the DNA. TRBV12-2 constitutes a pseudogene. The clonotype comes from a woman aged 55 to 70 with COVID-19, enrolled during active disease. Sequenced sample: peripheral blood. CDR3 sequence reads: CASRLEAGNYGYTF. CDR3 coding DNA: TGTGCAAGTCGCTTAGAAGCAGGTAACTATGGCTACACCTTC.